One TCR beta chain is described in this entry. Its target is unknown. TCRdb re-derived calls from the 5' RACE reads in MiXCR, one entry per CDR3 protein. The top ten clones hold roughly 22% of a sample with about 350,000 distinct CDR3 sequences, around 14% of them seen once. The sample belongs to a study of T-cell memory formation after mild COVID-19. At the level of the study: Largely donor-specific TCR clusters were found.

Whole-study results and caveats: Prior to infection, memory already included some responding clones, suggesting cross-reactive memory joined. Contracting clones from day 15 to 85 showed balanced CD4/CD8; later expanders favored CD4+. Contracting CD8+ clones were enriched in EMRA, CD4+ mainly in CM and EM.

This clonotype was obtained from a man between 18 and 35 years old who had mild COVID-19 (a few samples of this study predate the infection). Cell type and time point are not known. The sequencing sample was made of PBMCs or a T cell subset sorted from them (not recorded which).

The CDR3 loop is CASSPRGSGDTEAFF. The CDR3 DNA is TGTGCCAGCAGCCCCCGGGGGTCCGGAGACACTGAAGCTTTCTTT. V and J are TRBV9 and TRBJ1-1; TRBD1 is a possible D gene (5 bases). Germline CDR1 reads SGDLS; CDR2 reads YYNGEE. The V gene lost 4 bases and the J gene lost 3 bases, with 16 bases spanning the gap. CDR3 length: 15 residues. The whole variable domain, filled in from reference TRBV9 and TRBJ1-1, reads DSGVTQTPKHLITATGQRVTLRCSPRSGDLSVYWYQQSLDQGLQFLIQYYNGEERAKGNILERFSAQQFPDLHSELNLSSLELGDSALYFCASSPRGSGDTEAFFGQGTRLTVV.